This paragraph reports one T cell receptor beta chain. What it binds is not known. MiXCR, run by TCRdb on the RACE reads, gives a single entry per CDR3 protein. The repertoire includes more than 150,000 distinct CDR3 sequences, roughly 30% of them detected once, and less than 3.5% sits in the top ten. CDR1 is ENHRY and CDR2 is SYGVKD in the germline V gene. V shed 5 bases and J 7 bases; nucleotides not matched to a gene: 8. The CDR3 is made up of 14 amino acids. Indicated time point: pre-sensitization, week 0. Sample treatment: therapeutic diphenylcyclopropenone sensitization with weekly scalp DPC. Someone pulled total RNA out of unfractionated whole blood. The data were obtained in a study of human T cells and chemical hapten exposure. General study findings and limits: Correlating positively with patch test score were the PT1 expanded TCR counts.

The specimen comprised whole blood, sampled in connection with sensitization to the hapten diphenylcyclopropenone (DPC). This TCR derives from a young woman with alopecia areata. Some clones in this sample may be carry-over from other donors' samples. This chain joins TRBV10-3 and TRBJ2-7; TRBD2 matches 10 bases. In nucleotides, the CDR3 is TGTGCCATCAGTATAGCGGGAGGACCCCGGGAGCAGTACTTC. This translates into CAISIAGGPREQYF.